Each of the 24 T cell receptor beta chains below was sequenced from the same sample in a study of shared clonotypes between healthy human individuals. Assay: immunoSEQ multiplex PCR; the TCRdb copy retains only in-frame clones and omits some. The sample records roughly 2 million clones, 95% being singletons. The specimen was naive CD4+ T cells sorted from blood. Subset meaning: CD45RA+ positively selected. These receptors were taken from a man aged 18 to 30 in good health.

J is TRBJ2-5 and V is TRBV18; 11 bases match TRBD1. V lost 5 bases to trimming and J lost 6 bases; unmatched junction nucleotides: 11. CDR1 is KGHSH, CDR2 LQKENI, per germline. CDR3 length: 16 residues. CDR3 sequence (DNA): TGTGCCAGCTCAACGTCGGGACAGGGGGAAAGGCAGACCCAGTACTTC. Translation gives CASSTSGQGERQTQYF.

The rearrangement uses TRBV5-4 and TRBJ2-5, with a weak D call TRBD1 (5 bases). The CDR3 is 15 residues long. Germline V gene lookup returns CDR1 SGHNT and CDR2 YYREEE (reference sequence). The V end was cut by 2 bases, the J end by 0 bases, with 11 bases between. CDR3: CASSFEGVYQETQYF. The CDR3 coding sequence is TGTGCCAGCAGCTTCGAAGGGGTGTACCAAGAGACCCAGTACTTC. Full variable domain (rest looked up from reference TRBV5-4 and TRBJ2-5): ETGVTQSPTHLIKTRGQQVTLRCSSQSGHNTVSWYQQALGQGPQFIFQYYREEENGRGNFPPRFSGLQFPNYSSELNVNALELDDSALYLCASSFEGVYQETQYFGPGTRLLVL.

The chain combines TRBV18 with TRBJ2-6, with D uncertain. Per germline, CDR1 KGHSH and CDR2 LQKENI. The CDR3 is made up of 16 amino acids. The V end lost 3 bases, the J end lost 0 bases, and 9 bases lay between the germline ends. CDR3 sequence: CASSPLLVSGANVLTF. The CDR3 DNA reads TGTGCCAGCTCACCCCTTCTGGTCTCTGGGGCCAACGTCCTGACTTTC.

The chain is built from TRBV5-1 and TRBJ1-1, with D unclear. The CDR3 loop spans 15 amino acids. Germline V CDR1 and CDR2: SGHRS, YFSETQ. Trimming removed 5 bases from V and 3 bases from J, with 17 bases in between. The DNA for the CDR3 is TGCGCCAGCAGTCCCGTATCGGACGGCTACACTGAAGCTTTCTTT. Translating gives CASSPVSDGYTEAFF.

The chain carries TRBV6-6 and TRBJ2-7, with 10 bases that match TRBD2. CDR1 and CDR2 (germline): MNHNY, SVGAGI (reference sequence). The CDR3 contains 16 residues. J gave up 4 bases and V 6 bases, and 12 bases lay outside the gene matches. CDR3 sequence reads: CASSRVSSGGLYEQYF. CDR3 sequence (DNA): TGTGCCAGCAGCCGTGTCTCTAGCGGGGGCCTATACGAGCAGTACTTC.

This chain uses TRBV27 with TRBJ2-7; 8 nucleotides match TRBD2. The germline V gene encodes CDR1 MNHEY and CDR2 SMNVEV (reference sequence). V was pared by 2 bases and J by 3 bases, with 6 bases of the junction left unmatched. The CDR3 is 15 residues long. The CDR3 sequence is CASSLVGLAGYEQYF. The DNA of the CDR3 is TGTGCCAGCAGTTTAGTTGGGCTAGCGGGCTACGAGCAGTACTTC.

The chain carries TRBV7-3 and TRBJ1-2; D is undetermined. CDR3 length equals 12 residues. Per germline, CDR1 SGHTA and CDR2 FQGTGA. V was pared by 4 bases and J by 8 bases, with 11 bases between. The CDR3 loop is CASSSDGVGYTF. Written as DNA, the CDR3 is TGTGCCAGCAGCTCAGACGGGGTAGGCTACACCTTC.

This chain uses TRBV30 with TRBJ1-2; 11 bases line up with TRBD1. In germline, CDR1 is GTSNPN, CDR2 SVGIG (reference sequence). J gave up 6 bases and V 7 bases, and 13 bases lay outside the gene matches. The CDR3 has 15 residues. The CDR3, as DNA: TGTGCCTACCGCACCCACGGGACAGGGGGTAATGGCTACACCTTC. The encoded protein is CAYRTHGTGGNGYTF.

The genes are TRBV2 and TRBJ1-3; possibly TRBD1 for D (5 bases). With 4 bases removed from V and 0 bases from J, the gap between germline ends came to 13 bases. This CDR3 has 16 residues. Per the germline V gene, CDR1 is SNHLY and CDR2 is FYNNEI. CDR3 in amino acids: CASSAMDTNSGNTIYF. In nucleotides, the CDR3 is TGTGCCAGCAGTGCGATGGACACCAACTCTGGAAACACCATATATTTT.

The J gene is TRBJ2-1, the V gene TRBV5-6; 11 bases agree with TRBD2. This CDR3 region has 18 residues. Germline loops: CDR1 SGHDT, CDR2 YYEEEE. Unmatched junction bases numbered 11, after V lost 2 bases and J lost 4 bases. Here the CDR3 reads CASSFELAGVGRYNEQFF. The DNA for the CDR3 is TGTGCCAGCAGCTTTGAACTAGCGGGAGTGGGAAGGTACAATGAGCAGTTCTTC.

The chain recombines TRBV19 with TRBJ2-1, with 11 bases lining up with TRBD2. Unmatched junction bases numbered 6, after V lost 9 bases and J lost 2 bases. The CDR3 is 15 amino acids. Germline CDR1 and CDR2: LNHDA and SQIVND (reference sequence). The CDR3 region has the DNA TGTGCCAGCCCCCCGGGACTAGCGGCCTACAATGAGCAGTTCTTC. Protein product: CASPPGLAAYNEQFF. The whole variable domain, filled in from reference TRBV19 and TRBJ2-1, reads DGGITQSPKYLFRKEGQNVTLSCEQNLNHDAMYWYRQDPGQGLRLIYYSQIVNDFQKGDIAEGYSVSREKKESFPLTVTSAQKNPTAFYLCASPPGLAAYNEQFFGPGTRLTVL.

V usage is TRBV2 and J usage is TRBJ1-4; possible D gene TRBD1, 6 bases. The germline V gene encodes CDR1 SNHLY and CDR2 FYNNEI. The CDR3 spans 14 residues. The ends were cut back, 6 bases at V and 7 bases at J, with 15 bases in the middle. CDR3 in DNA: TGTGCCAGCAGGATCAGGGGCGAAAGTGAAAAACTGTTTTTT. The encoded protein is CASRIRGESEKLFF.

This chain joins TRBV7-9 and TRBJ2-3; TRBD2 agrees at 8 bases. The CDR3 has 14 residues. J was trimmed by 5 bases and V by 4 bases; bases with no gene match: 5. Germline CDR1 SEHNR, CDR2 FQNEAQ (reference sequence). This CDR3 reads CASSSGTSVDTQYF. CDR3 nucleotide sequence: TGTGCCAGCAGCTCCGGGACTAGTGTAGATACGCAGTATTTT.

This clone appeared once. The rearrangement joins TRBV9 to TRBJ2-1, with TRBD2 matching 10 bases. The germline V gene encodes CDR1 SGDLS and CDR2 YYNGEE. V lost 4 bases, J lost 5 bases, and 6 bases stayed unmatched. The CDR3 extends over 15 amino acids. The chain's CDR3 is CASSLAGGYHNEQFF. The CDR3 region has the DNA TGTGCCAGCAGCTTAGCGGGGGGATACCACAATGAGCAGTTCTTC.

Remarks on this clone: This CDR3 is also generated by other DNA sequences in the sample. In DNA form, the CDR3 reads TGCGCCAGCAGCTTGGGAAGTGGAAACACCATATATTTT. This codes for CASSLGSGNTIYF. This chain joins TRBV5-1 and TRBJ1-3; D not certain. Looked up from germline, CDR1 is SGHRS and CDR2 is YFSETQ. This CDR3 has 13 amino acids. V shed 0 bases and J shed 3 bases, with 4 bases lying between them.

The chain couples TRBV5-6 to TRBJ2-5; the D is unclear. The V gene lost 0 bases and the J gene lost 1 base, with 7 bases spanning the gap. Germline CDR1 SGHDT, CDR2 YYEEEE. The CDR3 is 14 amino acids. DNA of the CDR3: TGTGCCAGCAGCTTGGTAAGGTTCCAAGAGACCCAGTACTTC. Its translation is CASSLVRFQETQYF.

Details on this clone: Other nucleotide sequences in the sample specify the same CDR3. The gene calls are TRBV19 and TRBJ2-5, with TRBD1 matching over 7 bases. Germline assignment: CDR1 LNHDA and CDR2 SQIVND (reference sequence). The CDR3 length is 13 residues. V gave up 5 bases and J gave up 1 base; unmatched junction bases: 1. The CDR3: CASSGTAQETQYF. In DNA, the CDR3 is TGTGCCAGTAGTGGGACAGCCCAAGAGACCCAGTACTTC.

The chain joins TRBV19 to TRBJ1-5, with D possibly matching TRBD1 (6 bases). V was pared by 2 bases and J by 2 bases, with 22 bases between. Germline-derived CDR1 and CDR2 are LNHDA and SQIVND (reference sequence). This CDR3 is 19 amino acids long. CDR3 residues: CASSISPGSHGGGNQPQHF. For the CDR3, the DNA is TGTGCCAGTAGTATATCCCCAGGTAGCCATGGGGGCGGCAATCAGCCCCAGCATTTT.

This chain connects TRBV18 to TRBJ2-6; D possibly uses TRBD1 or TRBD2 (5 bases each). The V end was cut by 0 bases, the J end by 0 bases, with 21 bases between. This CDR3 is built from 21 residues. CDR1 is KGHSH, CDR2 LQKENI, per germline. The CDR3 spells CASSPPGGTGTVPSGANVLTF. In DNA form, the CDR3 reads TGTGCCAGCTCACCACCGGGTGGTACTGGGACGGTGCCCTCTGGGGCCAACGTCCTGACTTTC.

The chain recombines TRBV9 with TRBJ2-6, with unresolved D. Germline CDR1 reads SGDLS; CDR2 reads YYNGEE. V lost 0 bases to trimming and J lost 0 bases, with 7 bases between them. This CDR3 contains 16 residues. In DNA form, the CDR3 reads TGTGCCAGCAGCGTAGGGGCCACCTCTGGGGCCAACGTCCTGACTTTC. Protein sequence: CASSVGATSGANVLTF.

The CDR3 here is CASSYSLRGGVYEQYF. Written as DNA, the CDR3 is TGTGCCAGCAGTTACTCCCTCCGGGGGGGAGTCTACGAGCAGTACTTC. The J gene is TRBJ2-7, the V gene TRBV6-5; 8 bases line up with TRBD2. Germline values: CDR1 MNHEY, CDR2 SVGAGI. V shed 0 bases, J shed 3 bases, and the junction held 7 bases outside the gene matches. The length of the CDR3 is 16 residues.

V gene TRBV7-9 combines with J gene TRBJ2-4, with D uncertain. The V gene's germline CDR1 is SEHNR and CDR2 FQNEAQ (reference sequence). Trimming took 0 bases from V and 3 from J, leaving 0 bases between them. CDR3 length: 12 residues. This CDR3 is CASSLAKNIQYF. Written as DNA, the CDR3 is TGTGCCAGCAGCTTAGCCAAAAACATTCAGTACTTC.

The CDR3 is CASSLRDRGTYGYTF. In DNA form, the CDR3 reads TGTGCCAGCAGCCTCCGGGACAGGGGAACCTATGGCTACACCTTC. J is TRBJ1-2 and V is TRBV11-2, with 10 bases matching TRBD1. Germline CDR1 and CDR2: SGHAT and FQNNGV. This CDR3 has 15 residues. J gave up 4 bases and V 5 bases, and 7 bases lay outside the gene matches. The full variable domain, its missing parts supplied by reference TRBV11-2 and TRBJ1-2, is EAGVAQSPRYKIIEKRQSVAFWCNPISGHATLYWYQQILGQGPKLLIQFQNNGVVDDSQLPKDRFSAERLKGVDSTLKIQPAKLEDSAVYLCASSLRDRGTYGYTFGSGTRLTVV.

Notes on this clone: This sample also contains other DNA sequences that code for the same CDR3. J is TRBJ2-3 and V is TRBV5-4; D unclear. Germline V gives CDR1 SGHNT, CDR2 YYREEE (reference sequence). Between the trimmed V and J ends, which lost 2 bases and 0 bases, there was a span of 1 base. The CDR3 spans 12 residues. The CDR3 spells CASSFSTDTQYF. The CDR3 region has the DNA TGTGCCAGCAGCTTCAGCACAGATACGCAGTATTTT.